The source of this TCR beta chain is a study of blood T cell repertoires in COVID-19. Per the study methods: Nucleated cell number was recorded as an estimate derived from reference gene primer amplification. TCRdb keeps only in-frame clones here, not all; method: immunoSEQ multiplex PCR. Clonal size and the V and J genes are those of that table, whereas D and trimming came from the DNA. The data show 90,000 to 100,000 clones, around 82% seen once. The CDR3 consists of 12 residues. Germline values: CDR1 LNHDA, CDR2 SQIVND (reference sequence). Unmatched junction bases numbered 6, after V lost 5 bases and J lost 8 bases.

Sequencing input: peripheral blood. This chain uses TRBV19 with TRBJ2-7; TRBD1 aligns across 7 bases. The TCR originated in a man aged 60 to 69 with acute or convalescent COVID-19. In DNA, the CDR3 is TGTGCCAGTAGTGAACCGACAGGGAAGCAGTACTTC. Protein sequence: CASSEPTGKQYF.